One and the same sample provided the 20 T cell receptor beta chains below, sequenced in a study of long-term antiretroviral therapy in people with HIV. Sequencing relied on immunoSEQ assay v3.0, run at survey level. The method was immunoSEQ multiplex PCR; TCRdb's version includes in-frame clones alone and lacks a portion of them. This repertoire shows about 7,100 clones, roughly 80% found once; its top ten account for more than 11%. The specimen was unsorted PBMCs, collected 2.5 to 2.6 years before starting antiretroviral therapy. These receptor sequences come from a middle-aged man with HIV.

The V and J genes are TRBV9 and TRBJ2-5; TRBD1 might be the D (7 bases). The CDR3 runs to 15 residues. Trimming shortened V by 0 bases and J by 3 bases, and 12 bases separated the two germline ends. From germline, CDR1 is SGDLS and CDR2 YYNGEE. CDR3: CASSVVGGTEETQYF. Here the CDR3 DNA reads TGTGCCAGCAGCGTAGTTGGCGGGACAGAAGAGACCCAGTACTTC.

By sample share, this clone is medium-sized (0.01 to 0.1%). The chain links TRBV7-9 to TRBJ1-6; D not resolved. V was pared by 1 base and J by 9 bases, with 22 bases between. The CDR3 has 18 amino acids. CDR1 is SEHNR, CDR2 FQNEAQ, per germline (reference sequence). The DNA for the CDR3 is TGTGCCAGCAGCTTAGTTCCCCGACCAGGCTTCTCTGGTTCACCCCTCCACTTT. It translates to CASSLVPRPGFSGSPLHF.

V and J are TRBV5-1 and TRBJ2-3, with D unresolved. Deletions cut 5 bases from V and 6 bases from J, with 10 bases between. Germline loops: CDR1 SGHRS, CDR2 YFSETQ. This CDR3 comprises 12 residues. In DNA, the CDR3 is TGCGCCAGCAGTCCCTCCTTGGATACGCAGTATTTT. Residues: CASSPSLDTQYF.

The chain links TRBV10-2 to TRBJ2-7; 8 nucleotides match TRBD2. Germline-derived CDR1 and CDR2 are WSHSY and SAAADI. The CDR3 has 15 amino acids. The V segment lost 0 bases and the J segment 2 bases; nucleotides outside the gene matches: 3. CDR3 residues: CASSESSGGPYEQYF. CDR3 bases: TGCGCCAGCAGTGAGTCCTCGGGGGGGCCCTACGAGCAGTACTTC.

This chain joins TRBV9 and TRBJ2-4; 9 bases match TRBD1. Germline CDR1 SGDLS, CDR2 YYNGEE. V shed 3 bases, J shed 7 bases, and the junction held 14 bases outside the gene matches. The CDR3 totals 17 residues. CDR3 DNA: TGTGCCAGCAGCGCTACTCTCACAGGGGGCGCATCCAACATTCAGTACTTC. This gives the protein CASSATLTGGASNIQYF.

This chain uses TRBV25-1 with TRBJ2-3, with 8 bases that match TRBD2. CDR3 size: 15 residues. V dropped 5 bases and J dropped 1; count of bases not matched to a gene: 5. CDR1 is MGHDK and CDR2 is SYGVNS in the germline V gene. The CDR3: CASSTGGRGTDTQYF. The CDR3 DNA sequence: TGTGCCAGCAGTACGGGGGGGCGGGGCACAGATACGCAGTATTTT.

The J gene is TRBJ1-5, the V gene TRBV28, with TRBD1 identical over 7 bases. Germline CDR1 reads MDHEN; CDR2 reads SYDVKM. J was trimmed by 5 bases and V by 6 bases; bases with no gene match: 10. CDR3 length equals 15 residues. DNA of the CDR3: TGTGCCAGCAGCCCAGGAGACAGGGATCATCAGCCCCAGCATTTT. It is translated as CASSPGDRDHQPQHF.

The gene calls are TRBV6-1 and TRBJ2-7; D not resolved. CDR3 size: 13 residues. The germline V gene encodes CDR1 MNHNS and CDR2 SASEGT. Trimming left V 5 bases short and J 4 bases short, with 12 bases between. The chain's CDR3 is CASSPRTPYEQYF. The CDR3 DNA follows: TGTGCCAGCAGTCCCCGTACCCCTTACGAGCAGTACTTC.

The V gene is TRBV5-6, the J gene TRBJ1-5; a weak D match, TRBD1 (5 bases). Trimming cost V 1 base and J 1 base, with 9 bases left between them. The germline V gene encodes CDR1 SGHDT and CDR2 YYEEEE. This CDR3 has 15 amino acids. The chain's CDR3 is CASSLLGGSNQPQHF. The CDR3 coding sequence is TGTGCCAGCAGCTTGCTGGGGGGAAGCAATCAGCCCCAGCATTTT. Supplemented by reference TRBV5-6 and TRBJ1-5, the full variable domain reads DAGVTQSPTHLIKTRGQQVTLRCSPKSGHDTVSWYQQALGQGPQFIFQYYEEEERQRGNFPDRFSGHQFPNYSSELNVNALLLGDSALYLCASSLLGGSNQPQHFGDGTRLSIL.

This sequence joins TRBV4-1 and TRBJ2-2, with D possibly called TRBD1 or TRBD2 (5 bases each). Deletions cut 6 bases from V and 0 bases from J, with 5 bases between. This CDR3 spans 13 amino acids. Germline CDR1 MGHRA, CDR2 YSYEKL. CDR3: CASRGPNTGELFF. DNA of the CDR3: TGCGCCAGCAGGGGACCGAACACCGGGGAGCTGTTTTTT.

The J gene is TRBJ1-4, the V gene TRBV7-2, with D perhaps matching TRBD1 (6 bases). Trimming pared 5 bases from V and 6 bases from J, leaving 13 bases between. The CDR3 covers 14 residues. Looked up from germline, CDR1 is SGHTA and CDR2 is FQGNSA. For the CDR3, the DNA is TGTGCCAGCAGCCCAACAGGGTCTCATGAAAAACTGTTTTTT. This gives the protein CASSPTGSHEKLFF.

The chain links TRBV6-7 to TRBJ1-2; possibly TRBD1 for D (5 bases). TRBV6-7 is an open reading frame whose function is uncertain. Trimming pared 6 bases from V and 3 bases from J, leaving 11 bases between. The CDR3 contains 13 residues. The CDR3 bases are TGTGCCAGCAGGGCAGGGTGGCACTATGGCTACACCTTC. Protein product: CASRAGWHYGYTF.

The rearrangement joins TRBV6-6 to TRBJ2-1; tentative D call: TRBD2 (6 bases). There are 14 residues in the CDR3. The germline V gene encodes CDR1 MNHNY and CDR2 SVGAGI (reference sequence). V shed 6 bases and J shed 7 bases, with 16 bases lying between them. The CDR3 bases are TGTGCCAGCAGCAGGGACCGGGGGTCAAATGAGCAGTTCTTC. This codes for CASSRDRGSNEQFF.

The chain carries TRBV6-5 and TRBJ2-1; TRBD1 matches at 9 bases. With 5 bases clipped from V and 7 bases from J, the junction kept 6 bases outside the gene matches. Germline CDR1 is MNHEY and CDR2 is SVGAGI. The CDR3 has 14 residues. CDR3 in DNA: TGTGCCAGCAGTCGGGACAGGGATAGGAATGAGCAGTTCTTC. Protein: CASSRDRDRNEQFF.

This chain uses TRBV4-3 with TRBJ2-7, with D uncertain. The CDR3 totals 14 residues. Per germline, CDR1 LGHNA and CDR2 YSLEER. Trimming removed 0 bases at V and 6 bases at J, with 12 bases between. The CDR3 DNA sequence: TGCGCCAGCAGCCAAGATTCCATGACTTCCGAGCAGTACTTC. Residues: CASSQDSMTSEQYF.

CDR3 sequence reads: CASSLAGTGAGGGEFF. The CDR3 region has the DNA TGTGCCAGCAGCTTGGCCGGGACAGGGGCCGGAGGGGGGGAGTTCTTC. V and J are TRBV5-4 and TRBJ2-1; the match to TRBD1 covers 10 bases. Germline V gene lookup returns CDR1 SGHNT and CDR2 YYREEE (reference sequence). The V segment lost 0 bases and the J segment 14 bases; nucleotides outside the gene matches: 14. The CDR3 spans 16 residues.

V gene TRBV29-1 combines with J gene TRBJ1-2; D remains ambiguous. This CDR3 has 12 amino acids. The germline V gene encodes CDR1 SQVTM and CDR2 ANQGSEA. The V and J ends lost 4 bases and 3 bases respectively, with 9 bases between them. CDR3 nucleotide sequence: TGCAGCGTTGGAGGGCAGCACTATGGCTACACCTTC. Amino acid sequence: CSVGGQHYGYTF.

This chain joins TRBV27 and TRBJ1-6; D is unresolved. This CDR3 has 13 residues. V was pared by 3 bases and J by 4 bases, with 4 bases between. CDR1 and CDR2 from the germline V gene are MNHEY and SMNVEV (reference sequence). CDR3 DNA sequence: TGTGCCAGCAGTTTGGGGTATAATTCACCCCTCCACTTT. Protein sequence: CASSLGYNSPLHF.

This chain uses TRBV2 with TRBJ1-1, with 8 bases that match TRBD1. Trimming at V came to 6 bases and at J to 6 bases, leaving 3 bases not matched to a gene. Germline loops: CDR1 SNHLY, CDR2 FYNNEI. The CDR3 totals 12 residues. In DNA form, the CDR3 reads TGTGCCAGCAGACAGGGGGGCCCTGAAGCTTTCTTT. Translated, it gives CASRQGGPEAFF.

The V call is TRBV11-2, the J call TRBJ2-7; 11 bases agree with TRBD2. Germline V gene sequence: CDR1 SGHAT, CDR2 FQNNGV. The ends lost 7 bases at V and 0 bases at J; junction bases unmatched: 5. The CDR3 loop spans 15 amino acids. The CDR3 nucleotides read TGTGCCAGCAACCGACTAGCGGGGACCTCCTACGAGCAGTACTTC. As protein: CASNRLAGTSYEQYF.